This T cell receptor (beta chain) was captured by sequencing in a study of blood T cell repertoires in COVID-19. At the level of the study: The United States, Italy and Spain supplied acute and convalescent COVID-19 samples. T cells, B-cell-depleted T cells, or PBMCs provided the cDNA or gDNA that served as material.

Unmatched junction bases numbered 7, after V lost 5 bases and J lost 5 bases. This CDR3 region has 14 residues. Germline-derived CDR1 and CDR2 are KGHSH and LQKENI. Recruited during active infection, patients (from Seattle) were subsequently followed longitudinally. Source study methods: Estimated nucleated cell counts came from reference gene primer amplification. Only in-frame clones appear in the TCRdb table, and some are missing; sequencing was by immunoSEQ multiplex PCR. D and trimming come from the DNA, and the V and J calls and clone size come from that table. The data hold around 200,000 clones, with about 86% observed a single time.

The receptor's source is a woman aged 55-70 years with COVID-19, enrolled during active disease. Sequencing was performed on peripheral blood. The chain joins TRBV18 to TRBJ1-1, with TRBD1 identical over 8 bases. CDR3 sequence (DNA): TGTGCCAGCTCAGAGGACAGGGCATGGACTGAAGCTTTCTTT. Amino acids: CASSEDRAWTEAFF.